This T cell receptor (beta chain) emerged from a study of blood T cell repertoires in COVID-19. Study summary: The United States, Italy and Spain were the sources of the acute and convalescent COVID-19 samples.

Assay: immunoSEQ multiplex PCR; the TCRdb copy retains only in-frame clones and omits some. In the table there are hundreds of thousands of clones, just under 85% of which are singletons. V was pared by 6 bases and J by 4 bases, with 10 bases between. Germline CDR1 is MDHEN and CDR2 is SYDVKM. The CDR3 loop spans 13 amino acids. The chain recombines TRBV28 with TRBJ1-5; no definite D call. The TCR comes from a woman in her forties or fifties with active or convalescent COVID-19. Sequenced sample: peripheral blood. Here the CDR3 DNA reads TGTGCCAGCAGCGGAGGTCTAAATCAGCCCCAGCATTTT. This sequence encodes CASSGGLNQPQHF.